The 11 T cell receptor beta chains below were found in one sample sequenced in a study of T cells after yellow fever vaccination. TCRdb re-analysed the 5' RACE reads in MiXCR, keeping a single row per CDR3 protein. The sample consists of under 350,000 distinct CDR3 sequences, roughly 4% of them appearing once. The material was PBMCs, obtained 5 days after the yellow fever booster vaccination. Receptors originate from a man aged 18 to 35 who received the YFV17D yellow fever vaccine.

V gene TRBV29-1 combines with J gene TRBJ1-4; 7 bases match TRBD1. CDR3 size: 15 residues. Losses at the gene ends were 4 bases for V and 0 bases for J; bases not matched to a gene: 5. Germline V gene lookup returns CDR1 SQVTM and CDR2 ANQGSEA. The CDR3 DNA sequence: TGCAGCGTTGGGCTAACAGGGGCAACTAATGAAAAACTGTTTTTT. This encodes CSVGLTGATNEKLFF.

In this sample, this clonotype turned up a few times. The CDR3 nucleotides are TGTGCCAGCAGCCCACTAGCAATTTCATACAATGAGCAGTTCTTC. The encoded protein is CASSPLAISYNEQFF. The chain employs TRBV5-4 and TRBJ2-1, with D tentatively TRBD2 (6 bases). Trimming shortened V by 4 bases and J by 4 bases, and 15 bases separated the two germline ends. There are 15 residues in the CDR3. CDR1 and CDR2 from the germline V gene are SGHNT and YYREEE (reference sequence). The whole variable domain, remainder taken from reference TRBV5-4 and TRBJ2-1, is ETGVTQSPTHLIKTRGQQVTLRCSSQSGHNTVSWYQQALGQGPQFIFQYYREEENGRGNFPPRFSGLQFPNYSSELNVNALELDDSALYLCASSPLAISYNEQFFGPGTRLTVL.

This clonotype was recorded many times. This chain uses TRBV6-2 or TRBV6-3 with TRBJ1-5, with no clear D. The germline V and J ends were trimmed by 0 bases and 7 bases, with 7 bases remaining between them. This CDR3 contains 13 residues. Per the germline V gene, CDR1 is MNHEY and CDR2 is SVGEGT. The CDR3 loop is CASSYSTYQPQHF. The CDR3 bases are TGTGCCAGCAGTTACTCGACTTACCAGCCCCAGCATTTT.

The sample holds a few counts of this clonotype. The J gene is TRBJ1-2, the V gene TRBV5-5; D unclear. The CDR3 consists of 12 residues. The V end was cut by 7 bases, the J end by 5 bases, with 12 bases between. Germline-derived CDR1 and CDR2 are SGHKS and YYEKEE (reference sequence). The CDR3 loop reads CASLGPGYGYTF. CDR3 DNA: TGTGCCAGCCTGGGCCCCGGGTATGGCTACACCTTC.

The V and J genes are TRBV18 and TRBJ1-5, with D hard to call. Trimming left V 3 bases short and J 3 bases short, with 6 bases between. This CDR3 region has 13 residues. The V gene's germline CDR1 is KGHSH and CDR2 LQKENI. The CDR3 sequence: CASSPAINQPQHF. The CDR3 nucleotides are TGTGCCAGCTCACCGGCCATCAATCAGCCCCAGCATTTT.

V usage is TRBV20-1 and J usage is TRBJ1-1; D remains unclear. This CDR3 contains 10 residues. V gave up 3 bases and J gave up 5 bases, with 4 bases separating them. Germline V gives CDR1 DFQATT, CDR2 SNEGSKA (reference sequence). The CDR3 DNA reads TGCAGTGCTAGGCGGACTGAAGCTTTCTTT. This sequence encodes CSARRTEAFF.

This clonotype turned up a few times. The chain couples TRBV12-3 or TRBV12-4 to TRBJ2-7; 7 bases line up with TRBD1. The CDR3 loop spans 13 amino acids. J was trimmed by 3 bases and V by 6 bases; bases with no gene match: 5. CDR3 nucleotide sequence: TGTGCCAGCAGCTTTAGGGACAGCTACGAGCAGTACGTC. This gives the protein CASSFRDSYEQYV.

This chain joins TRBV2 and TRBJ2-2; 9 bases agree with TRBD2. Germline values: CDR1 SNHLY, CDR2 FYNNEI. The ends lost 6 bases at V and 1 base at J; junction bases unmatched: 6. The length of the CDR3 is 16 residues. The CDR3 sequence is CASSDPTSGNTGELFF. The CDR3 nucleotides are TGTGCCAGCAGCGACCCGACTAGCGGGAACACCGGGGAGCTGTTTTTT.

A few counts support this clonotype. The V call is TRBV6-2 or TRBV6-3, the J call TRBJ2-1; 10 positions agree with TRBD2. V shed 5 bases and J 5 bases; nucleotides not matched to a gene: 9. CDR3 size: 16 residues. The germline V gene encodes CDR1 MNHEY and CDR2 SVGEGT. The CDR3 reads CASSLMGLAGDNEQFF. Written as DNA, the CDR3 is TGTGCCAGCAGTCTAATGGGGCTAGCGGGGGACAATGAGCAGTTCTTC.

The chain recombines TRBV5-1 with TRBJ2-1; D gene unclear. Trimming removed 0 bases from V and 7 bases from J, with 8 bases in between. The germline V gene has CDR1 SGHRS and CDR2 YFSETQ. This CDR3 region has 13 residues. The CDR3 sequence: CASSLGVRNEQFF. Here the CDR3 DNA reads TGCGCCAGCAGCTTGGGGGTGAGAAATGAGCAGTTCTTC.

This clonotype has a count of ten or more. V and J are TRBV18 and TRBJ1-1, with 7 bases identical to TRBD1. V lost 2 bases and J lost 8; bases outside the gene matches: 17. Per the germline V gene, CDR1 is KGHSH and CDR2 is LQKENI. The CDR3 loop spans 17 amino acids. CDR3: CASSPSLYRDSNTEAFF. CDR3 nucleotide sequence: TGTGCCAGCTCACCAAGCCTGTATCGGGACAGTAATACAGAAGCTTTCTTT. The whole variable domain, filled in from reference TRBV18 and TRBJ1-1, reads NAGVMQNPRHLVRRRGQEARLRCSPMKGHSHVYWYRQLPEEGLKFMVYLQKENIIDESGMPKERFSAEFPKEGPSILRIQQVVRGDSAAYFCASSPSLYRDSNTEAFFGQGTRLTVV.